The present entry profiles one T cell receptor beta chain with its context. The source of the sample is a study of T cell repertoires in cytomegalovirus infection. Overall study: From public TCR beta signatures came an indication of both CMV infection and matching HLA type.

CDR1 is SGHRS, CDR2 YFSETQ, per germline. V was trimmed by 3 bases and J by 2 bases, leaving 10 bases between them. The CDR3 spans 14 residues. TCRdb ran MiXCR on the reads and lists one entry per CDR3 protein. The sample consists of roughly 640,000 distinct CDR3 sequences, approximately 24% of them appearing once. The chain is built from TRBV5-1 and TRBJ2-3; D gene unclear. The source of this sequence is a human donor in good health (CMV status not recorded). Some clones in this sample may be carry-over from other donors' samples. Sequences were obtained from CD8+ T cells from PBMCs. CDR3 nucleotides: TGCGCCAGCAGCTCGGTTGGCTTCACAGATACGCAGTATTTT. The encoded protein is CASSSVGFTDTQYF. Full variable domain (rest looked up from reference TRBV5-1 and TRBJ2-3): KAGVTQTPRYLIKTRGQQVTLSCSPISGHRSVSWYQQTPGQGLQFLFEYFSETQRNKGNFPGRFSGRQFSNSRSEMNVSTLELGDSALYLCASSSVGFTDTQYFGPGTRLTVL.